This T cell receptor (beta chain) was captured in a study of T cell responses to AZD1222 COVID-19 vaccine. Study-wide results and caveats: CD4 TCRs linked to vaccination spanned spike, dominating at 160-218 and 743-854. When two AZD1222 doses had been given, Spike-specific TCR breadth and depth rose.

This clone was found once. Its antigen remains unidentified. Profiled with immunoSEQ multiplex PCR; TCRdb holds only in-frame clones, not every one. Here the sample spans approximately 110,000 clones, approximately 85% being singletons. The sample in question was peripheral blood, obtained on day 0 of AZD1222 vaccination. This receptor was identified in an adult in good health.

The CDR3 is CATSDVTSYEQYF. The CDR3 DNA follows: TGTGCCACCAGTGATGTGACCAGTTACGAGCAGTACTTC. The chain recombines TRBV24-1 with TRBJ2-7; D gene ambiguous. Trimming took off 3 bases at V and 4 bases at J, with 9 bases between the two ends. The CDR3 contains 13 residues. CDR1 is KGHDR and CDR2 is SFDVKD in the germline V gene.